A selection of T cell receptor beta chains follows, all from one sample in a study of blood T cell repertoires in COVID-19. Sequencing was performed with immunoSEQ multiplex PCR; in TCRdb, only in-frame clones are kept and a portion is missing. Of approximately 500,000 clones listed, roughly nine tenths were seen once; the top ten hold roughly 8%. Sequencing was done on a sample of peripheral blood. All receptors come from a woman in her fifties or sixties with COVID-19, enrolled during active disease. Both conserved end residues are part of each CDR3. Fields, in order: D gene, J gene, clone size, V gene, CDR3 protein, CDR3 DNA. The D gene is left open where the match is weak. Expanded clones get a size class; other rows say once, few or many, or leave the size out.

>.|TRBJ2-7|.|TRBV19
CASSTVGGGAYEQYF
TGTGCCAGTAGTACCGTCGGAGGGGGGGCCTACGAGCAGTACTTC
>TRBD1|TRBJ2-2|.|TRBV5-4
CASSFDRGDTGELFF
TGTGCCAGCAGCTTCGACAGGGGGGACACCGGGGAGCTGTTTTTT
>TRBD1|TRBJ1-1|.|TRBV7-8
CASSPYRGADTEAFF
TGTGCCAGCAGCCCGTACAGGGGGGCGGACACTGAAGCTTTCTTT
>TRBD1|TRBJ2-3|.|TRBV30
CAWSSLGQGARDTQYF
TGTGCCTGGAGTTCCTTAGGACAGGGGGCGAGGGATACGCAGTATTTT
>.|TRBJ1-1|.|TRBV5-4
CASSLAPRGLNTEAFF
TGTGCCAGCAGCTTGGCGCCCAGGGGTCTTAACACTGAAGCTTTCTTT
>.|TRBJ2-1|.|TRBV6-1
CASSEAGTIRPLGEQFF
TGTGCCAGCAGTGAAGCCGGGACAATTCGCCCCTTAGGGGAGCAGTTCTTC
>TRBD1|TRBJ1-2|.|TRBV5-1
CASSLGPTGEGGGYTF
TGCGCCAGCAGCTTGGGTCCGACAGGGGAGGGTGGAGGCTACACCTTC
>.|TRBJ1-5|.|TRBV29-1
CSVDSQGVASNQPQHF
TGCAGCGTTGATTCCCAGGGTGTAGCTAGCAATCAGCCCCAGCATTTT
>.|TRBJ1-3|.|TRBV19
CASSSGTSYTIYF
TGTGCCAGTAGTTCCGGGACTTCCTACACCATATATTTT
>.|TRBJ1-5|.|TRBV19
CASSPGPKQPQHF
TGTGCCAGTAGTCCTGGCCCCAAGCAGCCCCAGCATTTT
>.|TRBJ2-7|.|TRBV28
CASSLFGVGEQYF
TGTGCCAGCAGTTTATTCGGGGTGGGCGAGCAGTACTTC
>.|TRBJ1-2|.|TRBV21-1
CASSKDPWAGDYGYTF
TGTGCCAGCAGCAAAGACCCTTGGGCAGGGGACTATGGCTACACCTTC
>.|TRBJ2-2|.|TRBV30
CAWSPRTGELFF
TGTGCCTGGAGCCCTCGGACCGGGGAGCTGTTTTTT
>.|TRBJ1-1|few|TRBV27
CASRGTLNTEAFF
TGTGCCAGCCGAGGGACATTGAACACTGAAGCTTTCTTT
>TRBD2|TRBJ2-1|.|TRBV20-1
CSASSGLAGGQVFNEQFF
TGCAGTGCTAGTAGTGGGCTAGCGGGGGGGCAAGTTTTCAATGAGCAGTTCTTC
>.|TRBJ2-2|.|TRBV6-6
CASSSLIGELFF
TGTGCCAGCAGCTCTTTAATCGGGGAGCTGTTTTTT
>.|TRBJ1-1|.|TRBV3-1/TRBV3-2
CASSWQGNTEAFF
TGTGCCAGCAGCTGGCAGGGGAACACTGAAGCTTTCTTT
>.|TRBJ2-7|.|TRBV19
CASSRQESSYEQYF
TGTGCCAGTAGTCGACAGGAAAGCTCCTACGAGCAGTACTTC
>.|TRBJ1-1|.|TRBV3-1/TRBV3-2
CASSPRGIKGRTEAFF
TGTGCCAGCAGCCCCCGGGGGATAAAGGGCCGGACTGAAGCTTTCTTT
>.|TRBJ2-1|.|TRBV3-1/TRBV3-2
CASSQDQRGIRGAFNEQFF
TGTGCCAGCAGCCAAGATCAAAGAGGTATCCGGGGGGCCTTCAATGAGCAGTTCTTC
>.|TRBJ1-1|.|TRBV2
CASSEATGYREAFF
TGTGCCAGCAGTGAAGCGACGGGGTACAGGGAGGCTTTCTTT
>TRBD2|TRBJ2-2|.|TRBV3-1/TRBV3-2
CASSHPGTSKTGELFF
TGTGCCAGCAGCCACCCCGGGACTAGCAAGACCGGGGAGCTGTTTTTT
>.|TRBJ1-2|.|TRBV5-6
CASSPGTSSYGYTF
TGTGCCAGCAGCCCAGGGACATCCTCCTATGGCTACACCTTC
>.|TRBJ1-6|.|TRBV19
CASRALEGALHF
TGTGCCAGTAGAGCCCTTGAGGGGGCCCTCCACTTT
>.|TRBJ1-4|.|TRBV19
CASSIRQGLNEKLFF
TGTGCCAGTAGTATACGTCAGGGCCTTAATGAAAAACTGTTTTTT
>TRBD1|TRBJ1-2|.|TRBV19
CASILTGANYGYTF
TGTGCCAGTATCCTGACAGGGGCAAACTATGGCTACACCTTC
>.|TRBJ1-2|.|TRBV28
CASSLFYPKHYGYTF
TGTGCCAGCAGTTTATTTTACCCTAAGCACTATGGCTACACCTTC
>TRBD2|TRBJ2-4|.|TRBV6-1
CASSETSGGMNIQYF
TGTGCCAGCAGTGAAACTAGCGGGGGGATGAACATTCAGTACTTC
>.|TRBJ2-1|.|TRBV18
CASSFWAQPSADNEQFF
TGTGCCAGCTCATTTTGGGCCCAACCCTCCGCCGACAATGAGCAGTTCTTC
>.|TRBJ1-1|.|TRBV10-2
CASSGHTTNTEAFF
TGCGCCAGCAGTGGACATACAACTAACACTGAAGCTTTCTTT
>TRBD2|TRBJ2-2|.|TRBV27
CASSGGANTGELFF
TGTGCCAGCAGCGGGGGGGCGAACACCGGGGAGCTGTTTTTT
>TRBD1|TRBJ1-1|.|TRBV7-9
CASSLVKGASTEAFF
TGTGCCAGCAGCTTAGTAAAGGGGGCGAGCACTGAAGCTTTCTTT